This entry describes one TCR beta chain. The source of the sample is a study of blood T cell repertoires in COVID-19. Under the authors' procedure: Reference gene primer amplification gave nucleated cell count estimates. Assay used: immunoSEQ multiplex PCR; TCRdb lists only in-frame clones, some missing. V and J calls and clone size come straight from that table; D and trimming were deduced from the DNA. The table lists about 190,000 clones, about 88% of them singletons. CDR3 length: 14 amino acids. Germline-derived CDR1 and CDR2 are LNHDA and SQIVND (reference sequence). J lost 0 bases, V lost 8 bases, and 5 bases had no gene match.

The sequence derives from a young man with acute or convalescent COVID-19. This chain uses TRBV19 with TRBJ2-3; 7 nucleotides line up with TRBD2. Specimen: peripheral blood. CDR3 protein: CASHFSGSTDTQYF. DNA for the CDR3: TGTGCCAGTCACTTTAGCGGGAGCACAGATACGCAGTATTTT.